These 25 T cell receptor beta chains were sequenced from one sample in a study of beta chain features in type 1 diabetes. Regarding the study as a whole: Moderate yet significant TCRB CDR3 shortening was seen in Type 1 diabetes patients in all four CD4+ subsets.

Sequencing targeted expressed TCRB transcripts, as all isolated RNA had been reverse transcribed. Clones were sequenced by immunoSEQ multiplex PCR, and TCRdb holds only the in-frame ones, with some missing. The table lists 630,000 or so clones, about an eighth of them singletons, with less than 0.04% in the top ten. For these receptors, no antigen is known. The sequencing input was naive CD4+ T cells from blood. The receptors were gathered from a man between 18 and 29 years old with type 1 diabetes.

The chain's CDR3 is CASSPSTRSEQYF. In nucleotides, the CDR3 is TGTGCCAGCAGCCCCTCCACTAGATCCGAGCAGTACTTC. This chain links TRBV7-9 with TRBJ2-7; tentative D call: TRBD2 (5 bases). From germline, CDR1 is SEHNR and CDR2 FQNEAQ (reference sequence). The V and J ends lost 5 bases and 6 bases respectively, with 14 bases between them. This CDR3 contains 13 residues.

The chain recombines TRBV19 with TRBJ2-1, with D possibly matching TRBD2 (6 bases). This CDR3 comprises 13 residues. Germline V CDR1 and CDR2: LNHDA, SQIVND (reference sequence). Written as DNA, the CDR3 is TGTGTAAGCCACGGGAGCTCCTACAATGAGCAGTTCTTC. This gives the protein CVSHGSSYNEQFF.

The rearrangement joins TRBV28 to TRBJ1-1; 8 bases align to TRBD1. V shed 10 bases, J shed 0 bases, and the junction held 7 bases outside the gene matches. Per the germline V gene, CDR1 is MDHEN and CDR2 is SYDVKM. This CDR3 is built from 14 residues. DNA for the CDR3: TGTGCCACCTCCTCAGGGGGCATGAACACTGAAGCTTTCTTT. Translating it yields CATSSGGMNTEAFF.

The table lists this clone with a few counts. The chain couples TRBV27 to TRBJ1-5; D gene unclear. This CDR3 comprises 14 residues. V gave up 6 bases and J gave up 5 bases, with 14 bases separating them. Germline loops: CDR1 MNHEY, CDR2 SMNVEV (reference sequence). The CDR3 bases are TGTGCCAGCAGCTTACAAGGTGGAGATCAGCCCCAGCATTTT. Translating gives CASSLQGGDQPQHF.

CDR3 DNA sequence: TGCGCCAGCAGCCAACGCCTGGTTAATAATTCACCCCTCCACTTT. The encoded protein is CASSQRLVNNSPLHF. This chain links TRBV4-3 with TRBJ1-6, with D uncertain. Trimming took 2 bases from V and 5 from J, leaving 10 bases between them. The CDR3 consists of 15 residues. Germline lookup yields CDR1 LGHNA and CDR2 YSLEER.

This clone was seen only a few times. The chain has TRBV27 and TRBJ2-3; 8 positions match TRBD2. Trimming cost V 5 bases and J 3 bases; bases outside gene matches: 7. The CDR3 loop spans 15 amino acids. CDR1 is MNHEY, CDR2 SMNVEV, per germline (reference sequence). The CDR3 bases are TGTGCCAGCAGTGGGGTGCGGGAGGTAACAGATACGCAGTATTTT. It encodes CASSGVREVTDTQYF.

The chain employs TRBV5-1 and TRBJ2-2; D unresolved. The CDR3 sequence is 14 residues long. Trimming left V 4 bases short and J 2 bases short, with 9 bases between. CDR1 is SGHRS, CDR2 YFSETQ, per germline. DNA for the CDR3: TGCGCCAGCAGCACAGCGATTAACACCGGGGAGCTGTTTTTT. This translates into CASSTAINTGELFF.

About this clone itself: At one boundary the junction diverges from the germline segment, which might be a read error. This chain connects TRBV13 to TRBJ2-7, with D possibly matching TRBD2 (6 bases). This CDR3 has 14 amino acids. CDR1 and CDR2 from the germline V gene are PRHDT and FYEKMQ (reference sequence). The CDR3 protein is CASGGGTVSHEQYF. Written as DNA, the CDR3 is TGTGCTAGCGGAGGCGGGACGGTCTCCCACGAGCAGTACTTC.

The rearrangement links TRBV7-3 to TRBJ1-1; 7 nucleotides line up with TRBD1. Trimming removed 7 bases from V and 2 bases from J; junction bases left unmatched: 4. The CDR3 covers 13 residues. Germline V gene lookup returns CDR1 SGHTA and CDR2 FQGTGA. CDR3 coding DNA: TGTGCCAGCATGACAGGGATAAACACTGAAGCTTTCTTT. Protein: CASMTGINTEAFF.

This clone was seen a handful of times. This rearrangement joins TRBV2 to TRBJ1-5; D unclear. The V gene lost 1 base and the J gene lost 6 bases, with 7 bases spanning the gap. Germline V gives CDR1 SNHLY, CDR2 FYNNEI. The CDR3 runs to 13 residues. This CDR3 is CASSEDSGQPQHF. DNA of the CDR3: TGTGCCAGCAGTGAAGATTCGGGTCAGCCCCAGCATTTT. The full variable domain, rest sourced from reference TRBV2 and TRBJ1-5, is EPEVTQTPSHQVTQMGQEVILRCVPISNHLYFYWYRQILGQKVEFLVSFYNNEISEKSEIFDDQFSVERPDGSNFTLKIRSTKLEDSAMYFCASSEDSGQPQHFGDGTRLSIL.

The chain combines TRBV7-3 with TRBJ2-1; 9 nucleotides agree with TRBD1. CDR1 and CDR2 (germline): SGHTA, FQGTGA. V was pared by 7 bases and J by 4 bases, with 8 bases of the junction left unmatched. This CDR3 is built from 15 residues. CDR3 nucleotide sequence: TGTGCCAGCACTGTAGGGGACAGGGATTACAATGAGCAGTTCTTC. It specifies CASTVGDRDYNEQFF.

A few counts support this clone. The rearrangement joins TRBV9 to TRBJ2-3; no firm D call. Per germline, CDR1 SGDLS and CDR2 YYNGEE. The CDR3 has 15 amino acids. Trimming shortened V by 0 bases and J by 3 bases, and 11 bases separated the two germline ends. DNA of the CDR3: TGTGCCAGCAGCGTAGATGACGGCAAAACAGATACGCAGTATTTT. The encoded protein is CASSVDDGKTDTQYF.

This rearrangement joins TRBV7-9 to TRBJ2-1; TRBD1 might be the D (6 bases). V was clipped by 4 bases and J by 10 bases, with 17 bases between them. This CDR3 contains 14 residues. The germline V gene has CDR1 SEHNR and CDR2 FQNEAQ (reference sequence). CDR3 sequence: CASSYEQGTWEQFF. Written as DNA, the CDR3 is TGTGCCAGCAGCTACGAACAGGGCACGTGGGAGCAGTTCTTC.

DNA for the CDR3: TGTGCCAGCAGTTCGGGTCGCGCGGGGTACACCTTC. Translation: CASSSGRAGYTF. J is TRBJ1-2 and V is TRBV6-5; D remains ambiguous. V was cut by 4 bases and J by 11 bases, with 14 bases left in between. The CDR3 totals 12 residues. Germline CDR1 is MNHEY and CDR2 is SVGAGI.

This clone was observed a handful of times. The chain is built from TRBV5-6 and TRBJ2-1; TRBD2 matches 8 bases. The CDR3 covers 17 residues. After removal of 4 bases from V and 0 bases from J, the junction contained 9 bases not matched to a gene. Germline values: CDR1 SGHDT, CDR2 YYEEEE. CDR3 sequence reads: CASSPGVAGSSYNEQFF. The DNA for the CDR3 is TGTGCCAGCAGCCCCGGGGTAGCGGGGAGCTCCTACAATGAGCAGTTCTTC.

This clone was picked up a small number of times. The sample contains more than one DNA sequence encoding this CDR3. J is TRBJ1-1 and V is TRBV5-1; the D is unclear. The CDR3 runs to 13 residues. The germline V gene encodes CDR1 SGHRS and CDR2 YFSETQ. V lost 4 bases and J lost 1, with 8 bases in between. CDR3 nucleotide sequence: TGCGCCAGCAGCCTGACGGCGAACACTGAAGCTTTCTTT. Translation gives CASSLTANTEAFF.

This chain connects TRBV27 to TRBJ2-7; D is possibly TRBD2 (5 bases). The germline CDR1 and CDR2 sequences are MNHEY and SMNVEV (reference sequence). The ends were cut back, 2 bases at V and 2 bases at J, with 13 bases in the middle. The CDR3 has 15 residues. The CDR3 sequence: CASSLQPGKPYEQYF. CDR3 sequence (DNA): TGTGCCAGCAGTTTACAGCCGGGGAAGCCCTACGAGCAGTACTTC.

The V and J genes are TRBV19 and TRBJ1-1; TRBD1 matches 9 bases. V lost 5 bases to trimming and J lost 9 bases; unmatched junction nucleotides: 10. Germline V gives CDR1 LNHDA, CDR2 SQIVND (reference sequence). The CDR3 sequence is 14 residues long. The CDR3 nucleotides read TGTGCCAGTAGTCCTTTACCCGGGACAGGGAAAGCTTTCTTT. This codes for CASSPLPGTGKAFF.

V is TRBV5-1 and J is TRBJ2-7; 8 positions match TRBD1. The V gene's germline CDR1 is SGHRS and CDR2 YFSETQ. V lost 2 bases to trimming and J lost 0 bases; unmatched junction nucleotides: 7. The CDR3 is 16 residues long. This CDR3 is CASSFTGGTSSYEQYF. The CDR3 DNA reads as TGCGCCAGCAGCTTTACAGGGGGAACAAGCTCCTACGAGCAGTACTTC.

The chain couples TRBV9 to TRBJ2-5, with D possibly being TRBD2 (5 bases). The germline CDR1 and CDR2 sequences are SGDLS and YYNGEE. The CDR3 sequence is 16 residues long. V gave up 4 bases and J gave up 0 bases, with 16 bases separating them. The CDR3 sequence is CASSPGLRADQETQYF. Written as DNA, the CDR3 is TGTGCCAGCAGCCCAGGTTTGAGGGCCGACCAAGAGACCCAGTACTTC.

Here the CDR3 DNA reads TGTGCCAGCAGCCCTGGGCGTTCAGTCACCGGGGAGCTGTTTTTT. It is translated as CASSPGRSVTGELFF. The chain joins TRBV5-4 to TRBJ2-2; D is undetermined. The CDR3 is 15 amino acids. Looked up from germline, CDR1 is SGHNT and CDR2 is YYREEE (reference sequence). Trimming pared 4 bases from V and 4 bases from J, leaving 14 bases between.

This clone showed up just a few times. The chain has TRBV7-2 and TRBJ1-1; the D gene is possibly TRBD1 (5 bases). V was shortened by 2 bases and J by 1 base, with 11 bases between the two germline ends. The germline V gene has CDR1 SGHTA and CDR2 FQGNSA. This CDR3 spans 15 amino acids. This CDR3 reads CASSLYSGTNTEAFF. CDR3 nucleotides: TGTGCCAGCAGCTTATACTCAGGGACGAACACTGAAGCTTTCTTT.

The CDR3 sequence is CASSLSLAEDTQYF. The CDR3 nucleotides read TGTGCCAGCAGCTTAAGCCTAGCGGAAGATACGCAGTATTTT. This chain uses TRBV7-3 with TRBJ2-3; 7 nucleotides match TRBD2. This CDR3 is 14 amino acids long. V shed 1 base and J 5 bases; nucleotides not matched to a gene: 3. Germline V gene data show CDR1 as SGHTA and CDR2 as FQGTGA.

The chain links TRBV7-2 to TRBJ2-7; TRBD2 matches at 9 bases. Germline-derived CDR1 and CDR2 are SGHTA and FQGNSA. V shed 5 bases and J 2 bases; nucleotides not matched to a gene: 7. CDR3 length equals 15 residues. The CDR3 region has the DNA TGTGCCAGCAGCAATCGACTAGCGGATACCTACGAGCAGTACTTC. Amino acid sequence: CASSNRLADTYEQYF.

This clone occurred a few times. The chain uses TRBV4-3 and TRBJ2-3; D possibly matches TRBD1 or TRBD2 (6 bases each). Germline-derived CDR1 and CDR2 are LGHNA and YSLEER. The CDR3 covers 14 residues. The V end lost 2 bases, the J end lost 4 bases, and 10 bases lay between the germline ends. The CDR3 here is CASSQPGASDTQYF. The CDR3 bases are TGCGCCAGCAGCCAACCGGGGGCCTCAGATACGCAGTATTTT.